This entry concerns a single T cell receptor (beta chain). Its target is unknown. From germline, CDR1 is SQVTM and CDR2 ANQGSEA. Trimming took 6 bases from V and 2 from J, leaving 18 bases between them. The CDR3 has 15 residues. It was with 60 Vbeta and 13 Jbeta primers that the PCR ran. Original handling: About 88 million unique TCR beta chains, roughly 11 million of them shared, were counted by a later analysis. Measured with immunoSEQ multiplex PCR; TCRdb has only the in-frame clones, and not every one. That table gives V, J and clone size, and the DNA gave D and trimming. The sample has 150,000 to 200,000 clones, 55% to 65% seen once. The source of the sample is a study of cytomegalovirus exposure and HLA in healthy donors. Study-level findings and limits: Common viral pathogens (according to a later analysis) appeared linked to several of the most significant clusters. Researchers counted around 170 TCR beta chains as cytomegalovirus-associated. Most subjects had HLA-A and HLA-B alleles reportedly predicted accurately by TCR beta sequences.

The receptor was derived from a man aged 35 to 55 in good health and CMV-seronegative. Sequenced sample: PBMCs. V and J are TRBV29-1 and TRBJ2-3; the D gene is possibly TRBD1 (6 bases). The CDR3 is CSVEGDSGPTDTQYF. The CDR3 DNA follows: TGCAGCGTCGAGGGGGATTCGGGGCCCACAGATACGCAGTATTTT.